A single sample gave rise to the 24 T cell receptor beta chains below, sequenced in a study of graft-versus-host responses after intestinal transplantation. Only in-frame clones appear in the TCRdb table, and some are missing; sequencing was by immunoSEQ multiplex PCR. In the table there are some 110,000 clones, 90% to 95% of which are singletons. The antigens of these receptors remain unknown. Material: unstimulated CD8+ T cells sorted from spleen or lymph node cells, obtained before transplant. The receptors were sampled from a human donor who was the organ donor for an intestinal transplant.

The rearrangement links TRBV30 to TRBJ2-7, with 15 bases aligning to TRBD2. Germline V gene lookup returns CDR1 GTSNPN and CDR2 SVGIG (reference sequence). CDR3 size: 16 residues. With V trimmed by 1 base and J by 4 bases, 5 bases remained unmatched. As DNA, the CDR3 is TGTGCCTGGAGTGGGGGACTAGCGGGAGGAGTTTACGAGCAGTACTTC. Translation gives CAWSGGLAGGVYEQYF.

The V gene is TRBV28, the J gene TRBJ2-2; D may match TRBD1 or TRBD2 (5 bases each). The CDR3 runs to 21 residues. Germline-derived CDR1 and CDR2 are MDHEN and SYDVKM. Deletions cut 5 bases from V and 0 bases from J, with 28 bases between. This chain's CDR3 is CASSRLGPAPGTITNTGELFF. The CDR3 nucleotides are TGTGCCAGCAGTCGACTTGGACCTGCGCCCGGGACGATAACGAACACCGGGGAGCTGTTTTTT.

The V call is TRBV25-1, the J call TRBJ2-1; 10 bases agree with TRBD2. The V gene's germline CDR1 is MGHDK and CDR2 SYGVNS. The V gene end was trimmed by 7 bases and the J gene end by 0 bases; junction bases not matched to a gene: 0. The CDR3 totals 14 residues. The CDR3 DNA follows: TGTGCCAGCACTAGCGGGAGCTCCTACAATGAGCAGTTCTTC. Translating it yields CASTSGSSYNEQFF.

Comment on this clone: The sample has other DNA sequences that encode this CDR3 too. The J gene is TRBJ2-2, the V gene TRBV4-3; no firm D call. The V gene's germline CDR1 is LGHNA and CDR2 YSLEER. CDR3 length: 12 residues. With 1 base removed from V and 5 bases from J, the gap between germline ends came to 2 bases. The CDR3 bases are TGCGCCAGCAGCCAAGGGACCGGGGAGCTGTTTTTT. Its protein product is CASSQGTGELFF.

The chain is built from TRBV28 and TRBJ1-1; weak D call: TRBD1 (6 bases). The CDR3 extends over 15 amino acids. From germline, CDR1 is MDHEN and CDR2 SYDVKM. With 3 bases removed from V and 2 bases from J, the gap between germline ends came to 13 bases. CDR3 nucleotides: TGTGCCAGCAGTTTCTCTCCAGGGGCTAACACTGAAGCTTTCTTT. It translates to CASSFSPGANTEAFF.

The chain recombines TRBV9 with TRBJ2-6; 7 nucleotides align to TRBD1. Germline-derived CDR1 and CDR2 are SGDLS and YYNGEE. Trimming at V came to 3 bases and at J to 1 base, leaving 1 base not matched to a gene. This CDR3 is 15 amino acids long. CDR3 nucleotide sequence: TGTGCCAGCAGCGGACAGGGTTCTGGGGCCAACGTCCTGACTTTC. Its protein is CASSGQGSGANVLTF.

The J gene is TRBJ1-1, the V gene TRBV29-1; 7 nucleotides match TRBD1. The ends lost 2 bases at V and 10 bases at J; junction bases unmatched: 7. Germline values: CDR1 SQVTM, CDR2 ANQGSEA. The CDR3 runs to 12 residues. CDR3 protein: CSVEKTGVGAFF. In DNA form, the CDR3 reads TGCAGCGTTGAAAAAACAGGGGTAGGAGCTTTCTTT. The full variable domain, in which reference TRBV29-1 and TRBJ1-1 provide the parts outside the CDR3, is SAVISQKPSRDICQRGTSLTIQCQVDSQVTMMFWYRQQPGQSLTLIATANQGSEATYESGFVIDKFPISRPNLTFSTLTVSNMSPEDSSIYLCSVEKTGVGAFFGQGTRLTVV.

The rearrangement joins TRBV6-6 to TRBJ1-1; 9 bases line up with TRBD1. Trimming at V came to 6 bases and at J to 11 bases, leaving 4 bases not matched to a gene. The CDR3 runs 11 residues. The germline CDR1 and CDR2 sequences are MNHNY and SVGAGI (reference sequence). The CDR3 sequence is CASSPTGGAFF. The CDR3 DNA is TGTGCCAGCAGCCCGACAGGGGGTGCTTTCTTT.

This clone is a singleton in its sample. The rearrangement joins TRBV10-1 to TRBJ2-1, with D perhaps TRBD2 (6 bases). Trimming took 3 bases from V and 5 from J, leaving 11 bases between them. Germline V gives CDR1 WNHNN, CDR2 SYGVQD (reference sequence). This CDR3 is 14 amino acids long. Written as DNA, the CDR3 is TGCGCCAGCAGTGAAGAAGGAGGGCACAATGAGCAGTTCTTC. This sequence encodes CASSEEGGHNEQFF.

V usage is TRBV21-1 and J usage is TRBJ2-1; the table's D gene call, TRBD2, was not cross checked with the DNA. TRBV21-1 is noted as a pseudogene. CDR3 length: 17 amino acids. CDR3 sequence (DNA): TGTGCCAGCAGCAAAGCGCCTAGCGGGAGCCCCTACAATGAGCAGTTCTTC. Amino acid sequence: CASSKAPSGSPYNEQFF.

This clone was found once. This chain joins TRBV6-4 and TRBJ2-7, with a tentative D call TRBD1 (6 bases). This CDR3 is 16 amino acids long. Germline V gives CDR1 MRHNA, CDR2 SNTAGT. The ends were cut back, 7 bases at V and 2 bases at J, with 21 bases in the middle. This chain's CDR3 is CASIRRQDQKTYEQYF. The CDR3 nucleotides are TGTGCCAGCATCAGACGACAGGACCAAAAGACCTACGAGCAGTACTTC.

The V and J genes are TRBV4-3 and TRBJ2-7, with D hard to call. Deletions cut 3 bases from V and 2 bases from J, with 14 bases between. This CDR3 has 15 residues. Germline CDR1 reads LGHNA; CDR2 reads YSLEER. The CDR3 DNA is TGCGCCAGCAGCCAGGTGGACCTACAACCCTACGAGCAGTACTTC. This encodes CASSQVDLQPYEQYF.

The rearrangement links TRBV27 to TRBJ1-1; 8 nucleotides align to TRBD1. Germline CDR1 reads MNHEY; CDR2 reads SMNVEV (reference sequence). The trim removed 7 bases at V and 4 bases at J, leaving 11 bases unmatched. This CDR3 is built from 15 residues. The CDR3 protein is CASIDGRGHGTEAFF. In DNA, the CDR3 is TGTGCCAGCATTGACGGCAGGGGGCATGGCACTGAAGCTTTCTTT.

CDR3 loop: CASSLFWGPGVTDTQYF. The DNA for the CDR3 is TGTGCCAGCAGTTTATTCTGGGGGCCGGGGGTCACAGATACGCAGTATTTT. The V and J genes are TRBV27 and TRBJ2-3, with D perhaps assigned TRBD1 or TRBD2 (6 bases each). The CDR3 length is 17 residues. The V gene lost 1 base and the J gene lost 2 bases, with 16 bases spanning the gap. The germline CDR1 and CDR2 sequences are MNHEY and SMNVEV (reference sequence).

The rearrangement joins TRBV28 to TRBJ1-2, with 7 nucleotides matching TRBD1. This CDR3 has 15 amino acids. After removal of 3 bases from V and 8 bases from J, the junction contained 12 bases not matched to a gene. Germline-derived CDR1 and CDR2 are MDHEN and SYDVKM. DNA of the CDR3: TGTGCCAGCAGTTTGGACCGCAGGGGGGGGCTGGGCTACACCTTC. Amino acid sequence: CASSLDRRGGLGYTF.

This clone was picked up one time. The chain recombines TRBV6-1 with TRBJ1-4; D is perhaps TRBD1 (6 bases). This CDR3 is 14 amino acids long. The V end was cut by 5 bases, the J end by 5 bases, with 12 bases between. Germline CDR1 MNHNS, CDR2 SASEGT. The chain's CDR3 is CASSNRASNEKLFF. As DNA, the CDR3 is TGTGCCAGCAGTAACAGGGCCAGCAATGAAAAACTGTTTTTT.

In DNA form, the CDR3 reads TGTGCCAGCAGTTCCGGACAGTCCTACGAGCAGTACTTC. It translates to CASSSGQSYEQYF. The V call is TRBV6-1, the J call TRBJ2-7; D might be TRBD1 (6 bases). This CDR3 region has 13 residues. With 5 bases removed from V and 1 base from J, the gap between germline ends came to 9 bases. Germline CDR1 and CDR2: MNHNS and SASEGT.

The rearrangement uses TRBV4-1 and TRBJ2-5, with D perhaps given as TRBD1 or TRBD2 (5 bases each). Looked up from germline, CDR1 is MGHRA and CDR2 is YSYEKL. With 3 bases removed from V and 1 base from J, the gap between germline ends came to 6 bases. The CDR3 covers 13 residues. CDR3 sequence reads: CASSQGTQETQYF. The CDR3 coding sequence is TGCGCCAGCAGCCAGGGGACCCAAGAGACCCAGTACTTC.

This clone was counted once. The chain uses TRBV4-1 and TRBJ2-7; possible D gene TRBD2, 6 bases. Trimming removed 1 base from V and 5 bases from J, with 12 bases in between. The CDR3 runs to 14 residues. Germline loops: CDR1 MGHRA, CDR2 YSYEKL. The CDR3 DNA is TGCGCCAGCAGCCAAGTTGGGGGGTTCGACGAGCAGTACTTC. Residues: CASSQVGGFDEQYF.

The rearrangement joins TRBV7-9 to TRBJ2-3; D gene uncertain. Germline CDR1 and CDR2: SEHNR and FQNEAQ (reference sequence). V lost 5 bases, J lost 6 bases, and 9 bases lay in between. The CDR3 extends over 12 amino acids. CDR3 in amino acids: CASSVGLDTQYF. The DNA of the CDR3 is TGTGCCAGCAGCGTAGGGTTGGATACGCAGTATTTT.

The rearrangement links TRBV25-1 to TRBJ2-1; D is uncertain. Germline loops: CDR1 MGHDK, CDR2 SYGVNS. V gave up 4 bases and J gave up 7 bases, with 5 bases separating them. This CDR3 region has 11 residues. CDR3 nucleotide sequence: TGTGCCAGCAGTGGAGGTAATGAGCAGTTCTTC. Translating it yields CASSGGNEQFF.

The chain couples TRBV6-4 to TRBJ2-7; a possible D gene is TRBD1 (5 bases). This CDR3 spans 17 amino acids. The germline V and J ends were trimmed by 3 bases and 3 bases, with 21 bases remaining between them. CDR1 and CDR2 (germline): MRHNA, SNTAGT. CDR3 residues: CASSESQGQLVYYEQYF. For the CDR3, the DNA is TGTGCCAGCAGTGAATCGCAGGGCCAGCTGGTGTACTACGAGCAGTACTTC.

This clone was seen more than once but under ten times. The rearrangement joins TRBV5-6 to TRBJ2-1; no definite D call. This CDR3 has 13 amino acids. CDR1 SGHDT and CDR2 YYEEEE come from the germline V gene. V was shortened by 0 bases and J by 6 bases, with 7 bases between the two germline ends. The CDR3 DNA sequence: TGTGCCAGCAGCTTGGGGATCGGCAATGAGCAGTTCTTC. Residues: CASSLGIGNEQFF.

The chain links TRBV30 to TRBJ2-5, with 7 bases aligning to TRBD1. Germline V gives CDR1 GTSNPN, CDR2 SVGIG (reference sequence). The CDR3 is 10 amino acids. For the CDR3, the DNA is TGTTCGGCAGGGGGAGAGACCCAGTACTTC. Translating it yields CSAGGETQYF.